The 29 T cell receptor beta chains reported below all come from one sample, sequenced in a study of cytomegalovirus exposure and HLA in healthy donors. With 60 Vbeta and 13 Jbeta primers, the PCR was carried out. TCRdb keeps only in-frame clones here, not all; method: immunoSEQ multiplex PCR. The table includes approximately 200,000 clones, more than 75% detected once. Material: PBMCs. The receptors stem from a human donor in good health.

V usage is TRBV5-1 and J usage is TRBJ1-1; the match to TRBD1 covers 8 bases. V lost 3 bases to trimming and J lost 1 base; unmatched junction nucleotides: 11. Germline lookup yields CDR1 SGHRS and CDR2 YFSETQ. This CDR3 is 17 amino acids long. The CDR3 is CASSSQTGVIRNTEAFF. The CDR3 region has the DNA TGCGCCAGCAGCTCGCAGACAGGGGTAATACGGAACACTGAAGCTTTCTTT.

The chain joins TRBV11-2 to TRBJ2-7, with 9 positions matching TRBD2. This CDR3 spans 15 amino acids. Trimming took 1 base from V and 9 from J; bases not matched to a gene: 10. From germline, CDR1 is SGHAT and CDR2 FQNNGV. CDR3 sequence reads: CASSLGVSGGYRQYF. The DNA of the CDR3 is TGTGCCAGCAGCTTAGGTGTTAGCGGGGGCTACAGGCAGTACTTC.

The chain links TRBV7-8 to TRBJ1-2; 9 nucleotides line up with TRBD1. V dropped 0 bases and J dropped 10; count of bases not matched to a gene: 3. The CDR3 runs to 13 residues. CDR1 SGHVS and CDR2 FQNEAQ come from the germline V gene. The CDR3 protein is CASSLAGTGFYTF. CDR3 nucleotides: TGTGCCAGCAGCTTAGCCGGGACAGGGTTCTACACCTTC.

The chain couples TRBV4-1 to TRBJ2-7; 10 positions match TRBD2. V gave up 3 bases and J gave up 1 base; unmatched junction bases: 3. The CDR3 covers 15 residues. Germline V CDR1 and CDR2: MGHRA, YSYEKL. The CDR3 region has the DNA TGCGCCAGCAGCCAGATAGCGGGAGGTTCCTACGAGCAGTACTTC. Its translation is CASSQIAGGSYEQYF.

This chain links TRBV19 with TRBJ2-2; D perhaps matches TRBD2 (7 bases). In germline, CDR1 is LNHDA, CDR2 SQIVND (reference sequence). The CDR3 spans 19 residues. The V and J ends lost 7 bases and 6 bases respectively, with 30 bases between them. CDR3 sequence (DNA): TGTGCCAGTATGCCCCGGGGGGCGGGAGATTCTTCGGTGGCCGGGGAGCTGTTTTTT. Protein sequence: CASMPRGAGDSSVAGELFF.

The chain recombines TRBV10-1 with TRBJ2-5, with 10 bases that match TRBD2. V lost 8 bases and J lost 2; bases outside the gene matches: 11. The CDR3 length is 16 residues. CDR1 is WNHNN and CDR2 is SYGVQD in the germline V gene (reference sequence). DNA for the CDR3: TGCGCCAGCCTCCCGGTAGTACTAGCGGGACAAGAGACCCAGTACTTC. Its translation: CASLPVVLAGQETQYF.

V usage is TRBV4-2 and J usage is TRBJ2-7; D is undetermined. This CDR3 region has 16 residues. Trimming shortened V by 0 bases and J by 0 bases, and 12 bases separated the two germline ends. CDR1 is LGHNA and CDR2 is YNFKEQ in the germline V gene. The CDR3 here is CASSQDFTFSSYEQYF. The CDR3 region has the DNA TGTGCCAGCAGCCAAGATTTCACGTTCAGCTCCTACGAGCAGTACTTC.

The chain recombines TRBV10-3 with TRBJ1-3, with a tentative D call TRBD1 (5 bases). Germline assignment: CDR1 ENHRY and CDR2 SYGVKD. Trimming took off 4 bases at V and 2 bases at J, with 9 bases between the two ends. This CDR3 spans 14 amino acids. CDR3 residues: CAISVSGAGNTIYF. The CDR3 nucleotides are TGTGCCATCAGTGTATCGGGGGCTGGAAACACCATATATTTT.

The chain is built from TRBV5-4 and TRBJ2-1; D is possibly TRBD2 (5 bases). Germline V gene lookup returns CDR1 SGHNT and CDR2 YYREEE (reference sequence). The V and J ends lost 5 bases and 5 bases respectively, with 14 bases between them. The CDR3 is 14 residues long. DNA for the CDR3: TGTGCCAGCAGACTGGACTTACGTAACAATGAGCAGTTCTTC. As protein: CASRLDLRNNEQFF.

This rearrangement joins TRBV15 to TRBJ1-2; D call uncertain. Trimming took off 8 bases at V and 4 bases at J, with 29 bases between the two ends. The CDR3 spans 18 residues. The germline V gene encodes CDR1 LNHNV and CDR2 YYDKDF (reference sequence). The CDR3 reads CATGNTAQLRPTVYGYTF. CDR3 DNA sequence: TGTGCCACCGGTAACACGGCGCAGCTACGCCCGACTGTCTATGGCTACACCTTC.

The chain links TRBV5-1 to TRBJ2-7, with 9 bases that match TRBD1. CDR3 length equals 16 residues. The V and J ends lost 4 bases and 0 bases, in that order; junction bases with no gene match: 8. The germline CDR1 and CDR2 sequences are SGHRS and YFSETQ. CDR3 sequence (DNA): TGCGCCAGCAGCATAACGGGACAGGGCTTCTCCTACGAGCAGTACTTC. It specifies CASSITGQGFSYEQYF.

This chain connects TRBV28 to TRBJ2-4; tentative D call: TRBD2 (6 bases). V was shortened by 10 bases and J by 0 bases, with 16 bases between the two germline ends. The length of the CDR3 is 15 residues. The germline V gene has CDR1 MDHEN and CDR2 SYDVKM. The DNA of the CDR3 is TGTGCCACTTCCCCCGGGGGACTAGCCAAAAACATTCAGTACTTC. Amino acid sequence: CATSPGGLAKNIQYF. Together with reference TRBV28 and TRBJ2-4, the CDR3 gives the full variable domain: DVKVTQSSRYLVKRTGEKVFLECVQDMDHENMFWYRQDPGLGLRLIYFSYDVKMKEKGDIPEGYSVSREKKERFSLILESASTNQTSMYLCATSPGGLAKNIQYFGAGTRLSVL.

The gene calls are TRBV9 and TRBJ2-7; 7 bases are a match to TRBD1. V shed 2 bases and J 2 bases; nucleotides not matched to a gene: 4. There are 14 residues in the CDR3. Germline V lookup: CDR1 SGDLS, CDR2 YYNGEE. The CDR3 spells CASSVTGTAYEQYF. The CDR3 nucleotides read TGTGCCAGCAGCGTTACCGGGACAGCCTACGAGCAGTACTTC.

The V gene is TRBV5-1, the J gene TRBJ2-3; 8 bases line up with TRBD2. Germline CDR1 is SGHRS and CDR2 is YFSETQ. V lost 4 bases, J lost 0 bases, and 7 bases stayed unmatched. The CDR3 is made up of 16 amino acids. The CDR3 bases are TGCGCCAGCAGCCCTGTGTTAGCGGGGAGCACAGATACGCAGTATTTT. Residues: CASSPVLAGSTDTQYF.

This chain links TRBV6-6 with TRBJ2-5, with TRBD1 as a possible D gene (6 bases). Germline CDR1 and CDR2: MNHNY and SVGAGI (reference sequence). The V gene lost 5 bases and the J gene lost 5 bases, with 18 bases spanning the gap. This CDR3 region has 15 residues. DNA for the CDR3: TGTGCCAGCAGTCCCCTCCGGACAGCCCGGGAGACCCAGTACTTC. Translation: CASSPLRTARETQYF.

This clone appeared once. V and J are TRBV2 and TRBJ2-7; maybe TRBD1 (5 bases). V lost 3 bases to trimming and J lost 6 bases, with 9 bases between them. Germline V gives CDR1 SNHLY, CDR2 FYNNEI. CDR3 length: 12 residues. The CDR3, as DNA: TGTGCCAGCAGTGACCAAACAGGCGAGCAGTACTTC. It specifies CASSDQTGEQYF.

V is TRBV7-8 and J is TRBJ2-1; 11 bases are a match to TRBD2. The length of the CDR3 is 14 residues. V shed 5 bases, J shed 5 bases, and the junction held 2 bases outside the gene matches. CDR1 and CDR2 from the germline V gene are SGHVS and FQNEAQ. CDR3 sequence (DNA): TGTGCCAGCAGCCCGGGACTAGCGGACAATGAGCAGTTCTTC. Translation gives CASSPGLADNEQFF.

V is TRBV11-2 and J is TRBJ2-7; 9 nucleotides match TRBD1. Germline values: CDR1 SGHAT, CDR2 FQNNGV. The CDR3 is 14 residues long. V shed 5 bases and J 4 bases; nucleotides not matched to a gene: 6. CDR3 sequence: CASSKTGGGYEQYF. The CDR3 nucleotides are TGTGCCAGCAGCAAAACAGGGGGCGGGTACGAGCAGTACTTC.

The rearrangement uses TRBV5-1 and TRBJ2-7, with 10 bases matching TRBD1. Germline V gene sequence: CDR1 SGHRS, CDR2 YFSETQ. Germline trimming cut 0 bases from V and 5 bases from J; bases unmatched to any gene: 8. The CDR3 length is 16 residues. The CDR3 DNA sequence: TGCGCCAGCAGCTTGGTTGCGCATGGGACAGGGGACGAGCAGTACTTC. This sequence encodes CASSLVAHGTGDEQYF.

The CDR3 DNA is TGTGCCAGCAGTTTTGGGACAGGGGGAGAGACCCAGTACTTC. Its protein is CASSFGTGGETQYF. The J gene is TRBJ2-5, the V gene TRBV6-5; the match to TRBD1 covers 11 bases. From germline, CDR1 is MNHEY and CDR2 SVGAGI. Unmatched junction bases numbered 2, after V lost 4 bases and J lost 4 bases. The CDR3 has 14 amino acids.

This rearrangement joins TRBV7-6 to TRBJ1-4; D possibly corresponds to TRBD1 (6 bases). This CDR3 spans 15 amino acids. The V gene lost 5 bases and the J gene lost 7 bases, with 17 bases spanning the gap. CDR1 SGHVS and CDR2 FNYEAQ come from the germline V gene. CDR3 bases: TGTGCCAGCAGCCCCAGGGGAACAGAGATTGAAAAACTGTTTTTT. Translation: CASSPRGTEIEKLFF.

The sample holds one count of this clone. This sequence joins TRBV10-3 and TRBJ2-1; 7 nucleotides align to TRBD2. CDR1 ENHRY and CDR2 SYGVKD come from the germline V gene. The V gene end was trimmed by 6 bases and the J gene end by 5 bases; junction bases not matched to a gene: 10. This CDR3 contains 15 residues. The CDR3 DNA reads TGTGCCATCAGGGACGAGGGACTACCAGACAATGAGCAGTTCTTC. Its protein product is CAIRDEGLPDNEQFF.

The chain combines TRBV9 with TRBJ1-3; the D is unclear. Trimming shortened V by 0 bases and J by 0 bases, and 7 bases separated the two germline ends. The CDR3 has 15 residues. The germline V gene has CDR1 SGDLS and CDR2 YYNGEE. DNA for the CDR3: TGTGCCAGCAGCGTAGGTTCAGGCTCTGGAAACACCATATATTTT. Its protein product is CASSVGSGSGNTIYF.

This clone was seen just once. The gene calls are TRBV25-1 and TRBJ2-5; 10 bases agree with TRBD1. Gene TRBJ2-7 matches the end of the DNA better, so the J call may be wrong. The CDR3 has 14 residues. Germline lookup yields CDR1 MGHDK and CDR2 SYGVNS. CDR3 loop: CASSGAGQGGEQYF. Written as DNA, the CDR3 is TGTGCCAGCAGTGGGGCCGGACAGGGGGGCGAGCAGTACTTC.

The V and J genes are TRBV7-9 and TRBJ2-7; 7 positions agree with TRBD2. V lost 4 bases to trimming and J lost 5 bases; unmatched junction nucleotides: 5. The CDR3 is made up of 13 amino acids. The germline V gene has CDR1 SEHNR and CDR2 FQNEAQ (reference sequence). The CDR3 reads CASSWSGKDEQYF. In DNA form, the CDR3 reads TGTGCCAGCAGCTGGAGCGGGAAGGACGAGCAGTACTTC.

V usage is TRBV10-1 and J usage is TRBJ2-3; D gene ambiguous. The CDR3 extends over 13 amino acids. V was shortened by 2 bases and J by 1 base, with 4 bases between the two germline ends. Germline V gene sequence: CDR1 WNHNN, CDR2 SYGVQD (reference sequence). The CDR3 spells CASSEGRTDTQYF. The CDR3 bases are TGCGCCAGCAGTGAGGGCCGCACAGATACGCAGTATTTT.

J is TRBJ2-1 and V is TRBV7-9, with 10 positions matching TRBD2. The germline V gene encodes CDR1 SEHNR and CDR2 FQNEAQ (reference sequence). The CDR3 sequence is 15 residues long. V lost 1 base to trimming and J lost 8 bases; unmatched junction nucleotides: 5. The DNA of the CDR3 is TGTGCCAGCAGCTTAGTCCTAGCGGGAGCCCATGAGCAGTTCTTC. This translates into CASSLVLAGAHEQFF.

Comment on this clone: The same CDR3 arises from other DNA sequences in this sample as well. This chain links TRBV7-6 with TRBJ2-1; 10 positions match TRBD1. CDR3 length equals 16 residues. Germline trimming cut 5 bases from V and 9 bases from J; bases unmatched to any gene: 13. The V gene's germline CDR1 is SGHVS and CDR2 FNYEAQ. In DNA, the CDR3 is TGTGCCAGCAGCCAAGGTCTAGTGACAGGGGGCAGTGAGCAGTTCTTC. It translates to CASSQGLVTGGSEQFF.

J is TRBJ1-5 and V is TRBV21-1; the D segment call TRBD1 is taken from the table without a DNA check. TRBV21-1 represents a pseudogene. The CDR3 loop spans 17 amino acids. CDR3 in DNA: TGTGCCAGCAGCAAAGAGACCACAGGTGATAGCAATCAGCCCCAGCATTTT. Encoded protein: CASSKETTGDSNQPQHF.